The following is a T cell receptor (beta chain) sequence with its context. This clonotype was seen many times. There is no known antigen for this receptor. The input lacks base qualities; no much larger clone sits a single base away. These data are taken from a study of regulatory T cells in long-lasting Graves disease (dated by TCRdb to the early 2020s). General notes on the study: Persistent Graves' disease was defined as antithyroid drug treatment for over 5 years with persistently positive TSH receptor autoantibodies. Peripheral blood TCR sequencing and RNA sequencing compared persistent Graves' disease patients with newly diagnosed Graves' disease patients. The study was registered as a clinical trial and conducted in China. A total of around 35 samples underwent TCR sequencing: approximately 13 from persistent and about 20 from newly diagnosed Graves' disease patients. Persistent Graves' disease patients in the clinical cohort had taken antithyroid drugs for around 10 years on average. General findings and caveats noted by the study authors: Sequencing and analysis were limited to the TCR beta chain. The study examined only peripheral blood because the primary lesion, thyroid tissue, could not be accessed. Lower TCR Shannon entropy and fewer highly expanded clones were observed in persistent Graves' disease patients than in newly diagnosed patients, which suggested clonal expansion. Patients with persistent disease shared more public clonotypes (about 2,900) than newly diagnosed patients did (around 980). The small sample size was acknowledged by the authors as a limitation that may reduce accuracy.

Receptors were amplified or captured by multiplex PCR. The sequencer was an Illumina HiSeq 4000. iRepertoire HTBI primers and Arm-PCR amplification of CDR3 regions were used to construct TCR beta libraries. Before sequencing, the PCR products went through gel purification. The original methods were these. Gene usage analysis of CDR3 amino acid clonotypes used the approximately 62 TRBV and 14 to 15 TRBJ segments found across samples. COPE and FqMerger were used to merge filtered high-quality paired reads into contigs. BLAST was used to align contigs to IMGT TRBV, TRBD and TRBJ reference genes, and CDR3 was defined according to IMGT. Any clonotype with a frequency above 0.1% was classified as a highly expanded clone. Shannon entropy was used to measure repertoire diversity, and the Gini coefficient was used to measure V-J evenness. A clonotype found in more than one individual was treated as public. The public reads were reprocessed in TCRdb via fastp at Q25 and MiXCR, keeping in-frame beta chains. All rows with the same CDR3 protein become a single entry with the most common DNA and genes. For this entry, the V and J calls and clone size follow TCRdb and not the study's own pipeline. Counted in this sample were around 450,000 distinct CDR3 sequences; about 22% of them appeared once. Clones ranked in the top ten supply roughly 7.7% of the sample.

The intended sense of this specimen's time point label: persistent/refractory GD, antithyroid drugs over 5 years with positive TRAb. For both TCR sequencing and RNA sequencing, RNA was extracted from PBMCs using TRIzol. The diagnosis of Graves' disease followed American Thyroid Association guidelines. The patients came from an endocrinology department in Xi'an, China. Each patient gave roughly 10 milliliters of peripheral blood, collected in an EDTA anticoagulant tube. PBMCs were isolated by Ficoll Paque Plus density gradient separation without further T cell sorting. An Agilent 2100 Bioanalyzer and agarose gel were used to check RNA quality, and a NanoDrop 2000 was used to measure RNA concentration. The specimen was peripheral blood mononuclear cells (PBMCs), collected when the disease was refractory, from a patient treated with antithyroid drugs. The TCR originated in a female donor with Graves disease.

Read as DNA, the sequence is TGTGCCAGCAGCTTAGACAGCCAAGAGACCCAGTACTTC. Translation gives CASSLDSQETQYF. The chain was built from TRBV7-8 and TRBJ2-5, with the D gene not confidently named. CDR1 SGHVS and CDR2 FQNEAQ were looked up in the germline V gene. The CDR3 contains 13 residues, cysteine and phenylalanine counted. Only CDR3 DNA remains: 39 bases, in frame from the first base. V loses 1 base of germline sequence and J loses 1 base, and the interval between the two ends is 4 bases.